This T cell receptor beta chain was found in a study of T cell clonotyping in hematopoietic cell transplantation. Points from the study as a whole: Cells were unsorted, so CD4 and CD8 contributions were not separated. Graft donor and pretransplant recipient Inverse Simpson Index values predicted broader posttransplant TCR diversity.

The CDR3 consists of 18 residues. Germline CDR1 reads SGHNT; CDR2 reads YYREEE (reference sequence). J lost 0 bases, V lost 1 base, and 6 bases had no gene match. With respect to this clone: What it binds is not known.

The table came from immunoSEQ multiplex PCR; TCRdb's copy has only in-frame clones and leaves some out. The repertoire holds about 18,000 clones, with around 80% as singletons. This chain uses TRBV5-4 with TRBJ2-7, with 14 positions matching TRBD2. The sequence derives from a man aged 60 to 75 in good health. Some clones in this sample may be carry-over from other donors' samples. The sample taken for sequencing was peripheral blood mononuclear cells. CDR3 region: CASSLFGTSGGSSYEQYF. The CDR3 bases are TGTGCCAGCAGCTTGTTCGGGACTAGCGGGGGAAGCTCCTACGAGCAGTACTTC.